The sequence of this TCR beta chain was determined in a study of regulatory T cells in long-lasting Graves disease. Time point in this sample: newly diagnosed GD, antithyroid drugs for less than 3 months. Construction of the TCR library relied on RNA isolated from PBMCs. Study results and limitations: Persistent Graves' patients showed less TCR diversity than newly diagnosed ones. More public clonotypes were shared by persistent patients (fewer than 3,000) than by new patients (fewer than 1,000).

In building TCR beta libraries, iRepertoire HTBI primers were used together with Arm-PCR of CDR3 regions. One entry per CDR3 protein results from TCRdb running MiXCR on the multiplex PCR reads. The sample includes around 460,000 distinct CDR3 sequences, around 15% of them seen just once. The germline gives CDR1 LGHDT, CDR2 YNNKEL (reference sequence). The ends were cut back, 4 bases at V and 2 bases at J, with 14 bases in the middle. The CDR3 contains 15 residues. With regard to this clonotype: The antigen is not known.

These same data were also listed under a study on T cells in Graves' hyperthyroidism and ophthalmopathy.

The material was peripheral blood mononuclear cells (PBMCs), obtained at new diagnosis, from a patient treated with antithyroid drugs. The chain joins TRBV3-1 to TRBJ2-5; the D gene is possibly TRBD1 (6 bases). This receptor was obtained from a woman aged 45 to 65 with Graves disease. The DNA of the CDR3 is TGTGCCAGCAGCCTCCGGACAGCTTATCAAGAGACCCAGTACTTC. Translation gives CASSLRTAYQETQYF.